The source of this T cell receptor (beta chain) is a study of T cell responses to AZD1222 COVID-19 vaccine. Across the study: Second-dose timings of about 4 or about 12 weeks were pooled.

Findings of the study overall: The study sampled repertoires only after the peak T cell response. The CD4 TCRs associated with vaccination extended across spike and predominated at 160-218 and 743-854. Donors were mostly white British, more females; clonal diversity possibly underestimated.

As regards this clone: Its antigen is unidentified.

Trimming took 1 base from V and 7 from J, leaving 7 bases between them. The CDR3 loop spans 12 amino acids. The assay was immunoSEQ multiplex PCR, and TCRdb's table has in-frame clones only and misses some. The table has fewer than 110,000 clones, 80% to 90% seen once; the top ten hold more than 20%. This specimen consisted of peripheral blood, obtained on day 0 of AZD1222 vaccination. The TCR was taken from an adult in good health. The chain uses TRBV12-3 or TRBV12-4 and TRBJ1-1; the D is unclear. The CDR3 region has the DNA TGTGCCAGCAGTTTAGAGTACAGTGAAGCTTTCTTT. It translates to CASSLEYSEAFF.